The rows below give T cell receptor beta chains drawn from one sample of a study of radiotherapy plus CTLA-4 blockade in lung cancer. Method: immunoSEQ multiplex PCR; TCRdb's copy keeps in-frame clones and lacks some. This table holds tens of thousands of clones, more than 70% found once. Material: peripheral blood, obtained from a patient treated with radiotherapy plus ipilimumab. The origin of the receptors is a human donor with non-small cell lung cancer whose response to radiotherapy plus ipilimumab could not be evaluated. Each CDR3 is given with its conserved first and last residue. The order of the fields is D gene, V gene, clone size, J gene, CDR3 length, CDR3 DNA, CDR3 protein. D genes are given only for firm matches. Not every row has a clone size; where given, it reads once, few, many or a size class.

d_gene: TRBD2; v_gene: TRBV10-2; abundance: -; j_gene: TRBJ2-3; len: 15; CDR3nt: TGCGCCAGCAGAGCTTCTAGCGGGGGCGGGGATACGCAGTATTTT; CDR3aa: CASRASSGGGDTQYF
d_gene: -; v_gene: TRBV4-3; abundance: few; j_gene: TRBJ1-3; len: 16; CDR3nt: TGCGCCAGCAGCCGGGGCAAACAGATCTCTGGAAACACCATATATTTT; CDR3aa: CASSRGKQISGNTIYF
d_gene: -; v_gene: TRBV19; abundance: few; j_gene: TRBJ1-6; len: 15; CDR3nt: TGTGCCAGTAGACAGGACGGAAAGGATAATTCACCCCTCCACTTT; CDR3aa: CASRQDGKDNSPLHF
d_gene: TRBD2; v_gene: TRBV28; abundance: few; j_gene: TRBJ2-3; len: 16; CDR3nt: TGTGCCAGCAGTTTCGGTAGCGGGAGCGGCCCAGATACGCAGTATTTT; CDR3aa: CASSFGSGSGPDTQYF
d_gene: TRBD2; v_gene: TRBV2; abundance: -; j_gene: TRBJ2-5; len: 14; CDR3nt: TGTGCCAGCAGGTTAGCGGGAGGGATGGAGACCCAGTACTTC; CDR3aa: CASRLAGGMETQYF
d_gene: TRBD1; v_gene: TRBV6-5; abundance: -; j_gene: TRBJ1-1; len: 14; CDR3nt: TGTGCCAGTCGGACAGGGGGCGGGAGCACTGAAGCTTTCTTT; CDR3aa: CASRTGGGSTEAFF
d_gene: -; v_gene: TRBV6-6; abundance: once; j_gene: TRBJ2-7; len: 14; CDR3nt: TGTGCCAGCAGACGTATAGGAAACTACTACGAGCAGTACTTC; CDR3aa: CASRRIGNYYEQYF
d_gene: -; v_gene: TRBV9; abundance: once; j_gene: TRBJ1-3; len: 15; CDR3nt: TGTGCCAGCAGCCTCTCGGGGGGCTCTGGAAACACCATATATTTT; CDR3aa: CASSLSGGSGNTIYF
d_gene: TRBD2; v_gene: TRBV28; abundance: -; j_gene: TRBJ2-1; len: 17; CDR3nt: TGTGCCAGCAGTTCCTCGAGCGGGAGGTCCTCCTACAATGAGCAGTTCTTC; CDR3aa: CASSSSSGRSSYNEQFF
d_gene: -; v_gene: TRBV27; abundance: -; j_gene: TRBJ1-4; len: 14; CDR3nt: TGTGCCAGCAGGGAACAGGGTGGCGATGAAAAACTGTTTTTT; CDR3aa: CASREQGGDEKLFF
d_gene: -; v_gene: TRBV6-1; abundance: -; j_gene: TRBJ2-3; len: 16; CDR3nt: TGTGCCAGCAGTGAAGAGACCCGGGGAGTCATAGATACGCAGTATTTT; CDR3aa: CASSEETRGVIDTQYF
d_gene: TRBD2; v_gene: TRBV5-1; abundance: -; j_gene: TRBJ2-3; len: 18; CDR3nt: TGCGCCAGCAGCCTGGGGGGGACTAGTCTCACGTACACAGATACGCAGTATTTT; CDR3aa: CASSLGGTSLTYTDTQYF
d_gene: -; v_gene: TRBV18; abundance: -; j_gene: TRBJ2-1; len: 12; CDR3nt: TGTGCCAGCTCAAGTGGGGGGACTGAGCAGTTCTTC; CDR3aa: CASSSGGTEQFF
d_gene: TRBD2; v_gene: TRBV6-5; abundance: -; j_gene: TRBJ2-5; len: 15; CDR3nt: TGTGCCAGCAGTTACGCTAGCGGGATGGTAGAGACCCAGTACTTC; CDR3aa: CASSYASGMVETQYF
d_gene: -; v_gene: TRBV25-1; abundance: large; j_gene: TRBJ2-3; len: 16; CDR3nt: TGTGCCAGCAGTGAATCGAGGGGGGGAGGCACAGATACGCAGTATTTT; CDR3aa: CASSESRGGGTDTQYF
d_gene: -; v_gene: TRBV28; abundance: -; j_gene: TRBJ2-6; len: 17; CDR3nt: TGTGCCAGCAGATATCCCCCCGGAGGGGACGGGGCCAACGTCCTGACTTTC; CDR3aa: CASRYPPGGDGANVLTF
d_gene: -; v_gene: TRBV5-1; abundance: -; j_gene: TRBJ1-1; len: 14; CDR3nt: TGCGCCAGCAGTGAAGGCGCGGGGGGCACTGAAGCTTTCTTT; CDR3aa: CASSEGAGGTEAFF
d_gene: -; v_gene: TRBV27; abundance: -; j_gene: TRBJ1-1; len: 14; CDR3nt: TGTGCCAGCAGGCTTTCCGGAGGGGACACTGAAGCTTTCTTT; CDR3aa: CASRLSGGDTEAFF
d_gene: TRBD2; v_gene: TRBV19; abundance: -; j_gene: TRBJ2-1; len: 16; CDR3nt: TGTGCCAGTAGCTTAAGGGCGGGAGGCCCCTACAATGAGCAGTTCTTC; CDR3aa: CASSLRAGGPYNEQFF
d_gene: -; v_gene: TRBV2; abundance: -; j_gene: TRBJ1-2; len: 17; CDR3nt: TGTGCCAGCAGTGAGAGGCCACAGGGCTGGACTAACTATGGCTACACCTTC; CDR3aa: CASSERPQGWTNYGYTF
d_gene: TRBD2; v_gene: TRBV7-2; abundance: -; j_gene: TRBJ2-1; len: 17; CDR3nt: TGTGCCAGCAGCTTAGCCGCTAGCGGGGGGTCGTACAATGAGCAGTTCTTC; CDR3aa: CASSLAASGGSYNEQFF
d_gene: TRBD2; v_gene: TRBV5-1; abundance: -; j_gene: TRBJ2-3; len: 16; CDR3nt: TGCGCCAGCAGCTTGGATCCCGGGAGGGCCACAGATACGCAGTATTTT; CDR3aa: CASSLDPGRATDTQYF
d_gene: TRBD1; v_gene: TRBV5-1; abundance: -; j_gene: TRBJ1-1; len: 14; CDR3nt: TGCGCCAGCAGCAGGGACAGCTCGGACACTGAAGCTTTCTTT; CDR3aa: CASSRDSSDTEAFF
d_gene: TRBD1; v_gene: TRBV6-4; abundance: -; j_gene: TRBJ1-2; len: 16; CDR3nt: TGTGCCAGCAACTCTGACAGGGACAGGCTCGTTCTGGGCTACACCTTC; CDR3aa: CASNSDRDRLVLGYTF